The sequence of this T cell receptor beta chain was determined in a study of T cells after yellow fever vaccination. Per the germline V gene, CDR1 is SGHRS and CDR2 is YFSETQ. The CDR3 is 12 residues long. V was cut by 4 bases and J by 7 bases, with 10 bases left in between. As concerns this clonotype: Its cognate antigen is unknown.

Study-level findings and limits: On re-exposure, the response was weaker but peaked faster, at day 5 versus 15. Shared CD4/CD8 clonotypes were a small share, likely from convergent recombination.

TCRdb re-called the 5' RACE reads through MiXCR, storing one row per CDR3 protein. This sample has about 260,000 distinct CDR3 sequences; around 13% occur once, and the top ten carry 0.5% to 0.6%. Sequencing was performed on CD4+ T cells sorted from PBMCs, taken 45 days after the yellow fever booster vaccination. The chain couples TRBV5-1 to TRBJ2-3; D remains unclear. This sequence originates from a man in his thirties or forties who received the YFV17D yellow fever vaccine. DNA for the CDR3: TGCGCCAGCAGCCCCTCTCCCCATACGCAGTATTTT. Protein product: CASSPSPHTQYF. Full variable domain (remainder filled in from reference TRBV5-1 and TRBJ2-3): KAGVTQTPRYLIKTRGQQVTLSCSPISGHRSVSWYQQTPGQGLQFLFEYFSETQRNKGNFPGRFSGRQFSNSRSEMNVSTLELGDSALYLCASSPSPHTQYFGPGTRLTVL.